The source of this T cell receptor beta chain is a study of T cell changes during pregnancy in multiple sclerosis (dated by TCRdb to between 2017 and 2020). Broadly, across the study: Changes in the T cell repertoire over the course of pregnancy were examined in this study in women with multiple sclerosis.

This clone showed up just once. The antigen it binds to is not known. Base qualities were left out, and no much larger clone turns up one base away. Library preparation employed the immunoSEQ multiplex PCR assay. TCRdb obtained this table from immuneACCESS and retained in-frame rearrangements with V and J assigned. These tables miss some clones; where compared with another copy, unresolved V genes account for less than half of the shortfall, and the remainder is unexplained. For this sample the table gives roughly 63,000 clones, of which around 93% were detected only once. The ten largest make up around 3.7% of the sample. This specimen was CD8+ T cells from peripheral blood mononuclear cells, taken in the second trimester of pregnancy. The sequence derives from a female donor with multiple sclerosis, enrolled in a pregnancy study.

CDR3 protein: CASSPELAGGISGDEQFF. The DNA is as follows: TGCGCCAGCAGCCCAGAACTAGCGGGAGGAATCAGTGGTGATGAGCAGTTCTTC. Recombination joined TRBV5-1 with TRBJ2-1, with 12 bases matching TRBD2. Compared with germline, V lacks 4 bases and J lacks 8 bases; bases without a gene match: 16. CDR1 and CDR2, looked up from the germline V gene, are SGHRS and YFSETQ. Taken from cysteine to phenylalanine, the CDR3 has 18 residues. Kept here is only the CDR3 DNA, which spans 54 bases and is read in frame from base 1.